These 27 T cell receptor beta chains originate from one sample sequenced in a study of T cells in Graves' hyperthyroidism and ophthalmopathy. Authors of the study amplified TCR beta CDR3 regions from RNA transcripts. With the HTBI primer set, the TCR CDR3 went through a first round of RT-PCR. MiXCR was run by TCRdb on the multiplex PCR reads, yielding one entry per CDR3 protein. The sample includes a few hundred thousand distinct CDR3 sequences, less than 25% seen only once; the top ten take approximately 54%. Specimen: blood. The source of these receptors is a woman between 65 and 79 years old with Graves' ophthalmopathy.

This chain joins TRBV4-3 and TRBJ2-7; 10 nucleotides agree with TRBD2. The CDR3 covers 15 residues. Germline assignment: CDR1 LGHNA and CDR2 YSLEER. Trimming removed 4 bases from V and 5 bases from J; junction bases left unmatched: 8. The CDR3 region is CASSRRSGRADEQYF. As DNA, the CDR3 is TGCGCCAGCAGCCGTAGGAGCGGGAGGGCCGACGAGCAGTACTTC.

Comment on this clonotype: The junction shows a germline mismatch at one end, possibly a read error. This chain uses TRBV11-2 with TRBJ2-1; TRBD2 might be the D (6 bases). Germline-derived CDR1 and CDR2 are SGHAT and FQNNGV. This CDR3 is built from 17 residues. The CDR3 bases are TGTGCCAGCAGCTTAGTATCGGGAGTCGGCTCCTACAGTGAGCAGTTCTTC. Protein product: CASSLVSGVGSYSEQFF.

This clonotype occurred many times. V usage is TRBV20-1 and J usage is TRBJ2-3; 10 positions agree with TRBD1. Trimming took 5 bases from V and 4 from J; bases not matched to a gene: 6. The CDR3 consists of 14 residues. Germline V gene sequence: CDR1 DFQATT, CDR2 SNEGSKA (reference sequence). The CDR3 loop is CSASLGTGADTQYF. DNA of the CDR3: TGCAGTGCTTCCCTTGGGACAGGGGCAGATACGCAGTATTTT.

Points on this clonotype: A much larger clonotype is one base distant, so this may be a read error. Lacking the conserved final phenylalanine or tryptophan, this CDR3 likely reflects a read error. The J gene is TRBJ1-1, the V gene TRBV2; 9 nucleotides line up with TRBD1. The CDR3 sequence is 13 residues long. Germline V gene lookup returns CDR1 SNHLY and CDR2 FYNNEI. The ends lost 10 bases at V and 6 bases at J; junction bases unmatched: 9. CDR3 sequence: CATPGQGLSEAFL. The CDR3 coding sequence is TGTGCCACCCCGGGACAGGGTTTATCTGAAGCTTTCCTT.

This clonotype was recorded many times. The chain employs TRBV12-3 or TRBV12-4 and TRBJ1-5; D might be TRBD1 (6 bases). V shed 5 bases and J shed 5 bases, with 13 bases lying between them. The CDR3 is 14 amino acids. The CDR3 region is CASSDTGRDQPQHF. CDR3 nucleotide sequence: TGTGCCAGCAGTGACACAGGGCGGGATCAGCCCCAGCATTTT.

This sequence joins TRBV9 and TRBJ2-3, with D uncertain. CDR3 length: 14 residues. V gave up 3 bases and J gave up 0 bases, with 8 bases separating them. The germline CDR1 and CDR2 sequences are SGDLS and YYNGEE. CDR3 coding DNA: TGTGCCAGCAGCGGCTACAGTAGCACAGATACGCAGTATTTT. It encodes CASSGYSSTDTQYF.

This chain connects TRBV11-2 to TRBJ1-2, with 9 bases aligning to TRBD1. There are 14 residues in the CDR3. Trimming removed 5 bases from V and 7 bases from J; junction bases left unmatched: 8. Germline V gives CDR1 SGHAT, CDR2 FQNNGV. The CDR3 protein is CASSHPGQGGGYTF. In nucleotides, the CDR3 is TGTGCCAGCAGCCACCCGGGACAGGGTGGTGGCTACACCTTC.

The CDR3 protein is CSARDLRAGGDTQYF. The CDR3 bases are TGCAGTGCTAGAGATTTGAGAGCGGGAGGAGATACGCAGTATTTT. V and J are TRBV20-1 and TRBJ2-3; 9 bases map to TRBD2. This CDR3 has 15 amino acids. The V segment lost 0 bases and the J segment 5 bases; nucleotides outside the gene matches: 6. Germline V gives CDR1 DFQATT, CDR2 SNEGSKA (reference sequence).

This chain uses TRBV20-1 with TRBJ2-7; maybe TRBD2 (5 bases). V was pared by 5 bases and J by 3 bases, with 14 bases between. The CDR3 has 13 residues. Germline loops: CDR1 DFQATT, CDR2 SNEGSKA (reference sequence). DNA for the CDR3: TGCAGTGCTTCAGACGGACTGATCTACGAGCAGTACTTC. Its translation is CSASDGLIYEQYF.

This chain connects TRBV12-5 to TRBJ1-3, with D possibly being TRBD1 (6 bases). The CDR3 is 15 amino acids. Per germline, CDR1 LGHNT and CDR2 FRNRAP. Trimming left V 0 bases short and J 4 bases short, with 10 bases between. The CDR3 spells CASGLVQGYGNTIYF. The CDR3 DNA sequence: TGTGCTAGTGGTTTGGTACAGGGTTACGGAAACACCATATATTTT.

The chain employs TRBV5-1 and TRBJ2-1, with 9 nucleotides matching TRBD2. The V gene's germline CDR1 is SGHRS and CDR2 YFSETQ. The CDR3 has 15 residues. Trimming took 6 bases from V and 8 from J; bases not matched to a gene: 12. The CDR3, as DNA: TGCGCCAGCAATCCTCAAGTAGCGGGAGCGTATGAGCAGTTCTTC. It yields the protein CASNPQVAGAYEQFF. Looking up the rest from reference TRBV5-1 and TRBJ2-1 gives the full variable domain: KAGVTQTPRYLIKTRGQQVTLSCSPISGHRSVSWYQQTPGQGLQFLFEYFSETQRNKGNFPGRFSGRQFSNSRSEMNVSTLELGDSALYLCASNPQVAGAYEQFFGPGTRLTVL.

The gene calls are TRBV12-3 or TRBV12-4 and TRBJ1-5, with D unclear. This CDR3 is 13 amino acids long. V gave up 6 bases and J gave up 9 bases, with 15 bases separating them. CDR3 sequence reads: CASSRGPAGPQHF. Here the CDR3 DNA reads TGTGCCAGCAGCCGCGGCCCTGCGGGGCCCCAGCATTTT.

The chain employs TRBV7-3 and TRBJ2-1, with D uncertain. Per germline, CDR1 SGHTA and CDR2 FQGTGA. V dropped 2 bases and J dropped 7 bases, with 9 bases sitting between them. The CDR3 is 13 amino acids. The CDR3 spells CASSLARMNEQFF. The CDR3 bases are TGTGCCAGCAGCTTAGCACGGATGAATGAGCAGTTCTTC.

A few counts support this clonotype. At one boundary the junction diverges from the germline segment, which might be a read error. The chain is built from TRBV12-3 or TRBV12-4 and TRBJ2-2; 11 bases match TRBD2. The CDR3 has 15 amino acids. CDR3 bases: TGTGCCAGCAGTCTAGCGGGAGGTGGCCCCGGGGAGCTGTTTTTT. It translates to CASSLAGGGPGELFF.

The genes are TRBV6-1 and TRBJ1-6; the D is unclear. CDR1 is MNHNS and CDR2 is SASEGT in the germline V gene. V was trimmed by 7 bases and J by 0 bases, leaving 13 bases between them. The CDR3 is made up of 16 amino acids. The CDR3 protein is CASIGLFSSYNSPLHF. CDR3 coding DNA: TGTGCCAGCATAGGCTTGTTTAGCTCCTATAATTCACCCCTCCACTTT.

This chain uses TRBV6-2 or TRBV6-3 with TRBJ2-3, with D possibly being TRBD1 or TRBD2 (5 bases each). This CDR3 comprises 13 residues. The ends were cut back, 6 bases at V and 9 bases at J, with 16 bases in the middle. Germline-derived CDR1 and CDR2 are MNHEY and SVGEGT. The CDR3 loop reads CASRPDSPGTQYF. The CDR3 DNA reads TGTGCCAGCAGACCTGACAGTCCGGGAACGCAGTATTTT.

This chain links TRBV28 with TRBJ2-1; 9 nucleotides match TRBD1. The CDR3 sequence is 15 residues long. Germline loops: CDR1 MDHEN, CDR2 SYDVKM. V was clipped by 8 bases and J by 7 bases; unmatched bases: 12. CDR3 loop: CASSPSGGQGNEQFF. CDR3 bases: TGTGCCAGCTCACCCTCCGGGGGACAGGGAAATGAGCAGTTCTTC.

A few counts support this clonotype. The CDR3 DNA reads TGTGCCACCTCTCTCCGGGACAGGGAAACGGAGACCCAGTACTTC. Its protein is CATSLRDRETETQYF. The chain has TRBV10-3 and TRBJ2-5; 9 bases fit TRBD1. The germline gives CDR1 ENHRY, CDR2 SYGVKD. This CDR3 contains 15 residues. V shed 10 bases, J shed 5 bases, and the junction held 14 bases outside the gene matches.

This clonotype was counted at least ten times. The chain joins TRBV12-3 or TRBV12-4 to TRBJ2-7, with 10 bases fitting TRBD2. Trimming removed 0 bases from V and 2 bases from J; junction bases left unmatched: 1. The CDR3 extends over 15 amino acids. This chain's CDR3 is CASSLAGTSAYEQYF. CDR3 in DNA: TGTGCCAGCAGTTTAGCGGGGACTAGCGCCTACGAGCAGTACTTC.

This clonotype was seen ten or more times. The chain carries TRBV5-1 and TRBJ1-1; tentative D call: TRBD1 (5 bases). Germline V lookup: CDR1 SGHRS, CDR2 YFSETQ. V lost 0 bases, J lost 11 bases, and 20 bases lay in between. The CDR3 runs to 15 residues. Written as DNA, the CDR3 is TGCGCCAGCAGCTTGGGGAAGGGATTGAGTGGGGACGCTTTCTTT. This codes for CASSLGKGLSGDAFF. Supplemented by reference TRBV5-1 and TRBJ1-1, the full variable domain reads KAGVTQTPRYLIKTRGQQVTLSCSPISGHRSVSWYQQTPGQGLQFLFEYFSETQRNKGNFPGRFSGRQFSNSRSEMNVSTLELGDSALYLCASSLGKGLSGDAFFGQGTRLTVV.

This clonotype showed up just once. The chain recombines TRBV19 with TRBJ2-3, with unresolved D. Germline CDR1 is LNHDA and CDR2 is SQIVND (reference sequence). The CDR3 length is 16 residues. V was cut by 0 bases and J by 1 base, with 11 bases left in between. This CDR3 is CASSIEAGPRTDTQYF. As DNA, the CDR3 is TGTGCCAGTAGTATAGAAGCAGGACCCCGCACAGATACGCAGTATTTT.

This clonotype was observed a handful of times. The CDR3 loop is CASKEASYGYTF. The CDR3 bases are TGTGCCAGCAAAGAGGCTTCCTATGGCTACACCTTC. V and J are TRBV6-4 and TRBJ1-2; D gene unclear. The V gene lost 7 bases and the J gene lost 4 bases, with 10 bases spanning the gap. The CDR3 is 12 amino acids. Germline V CDR1 and CDR2: MRHNA, SNTAGT.

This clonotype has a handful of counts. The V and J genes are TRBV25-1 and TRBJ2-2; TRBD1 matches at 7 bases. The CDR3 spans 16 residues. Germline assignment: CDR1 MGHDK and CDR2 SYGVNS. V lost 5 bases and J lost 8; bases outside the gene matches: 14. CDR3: CASSLSIGTVGGELFF. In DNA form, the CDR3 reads TGTGCCAGCAGTCTCTCTATTGGGACAGTGGGGGGGGAGCTGTTTTTT.

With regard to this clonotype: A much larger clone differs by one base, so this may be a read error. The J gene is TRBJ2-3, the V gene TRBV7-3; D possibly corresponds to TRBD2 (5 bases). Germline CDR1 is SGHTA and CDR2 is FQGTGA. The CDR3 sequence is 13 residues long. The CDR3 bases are TGTGCCAACAGCTTCCACGGGGCAGATACGCAGTATTTT. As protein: CANSFHGADTQYF.

Written as DNA, the CDR3 is TGTGCCAGTAGTATGACAGGGCTGGGCAATCAGCCCCAGCATTTT. Translation: CASSMTGLGNQPQHF. The chain recombines TRBV19 with TRBJ1-5, with 7 nucleotides matching TRBD1. Germline CDR1 is LNHDA and CDR2 is SQIVND (reference sequence). The CDR3 length is 15 residues. The J segment lost 2 bases and the V segment lost 3 bases, leaving 4 bases of the junction unmatched.

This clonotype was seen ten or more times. CDR3 residues: CAIDREGPDTQYF. CDR3 DNA sequence: TGTGCCATCGACCGCGAGGGCCCAGATACGCAGTATTTT. The V and J genes are TRBV12-3 or TRBV12-4 and TRBJ2-3; the D gene is possibly TRBD2 (5 bases). V was trimmed by 10 bases and J by 4 bases, leaving 15 bases between them. The CDR3 consists of 13 residues.

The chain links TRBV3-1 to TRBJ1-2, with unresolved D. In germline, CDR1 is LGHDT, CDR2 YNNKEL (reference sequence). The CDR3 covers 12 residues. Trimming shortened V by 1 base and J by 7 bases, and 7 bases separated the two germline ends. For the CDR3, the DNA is TGTGCCAGCAGCCAAGGAACCGGTGGCTACACCTTC. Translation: CASSQGTGGYTF.